The sequence of this T cell receptor (beta chain) was determined in a study of vaccination and CD4 T cells after COVID-19. Overall study: Convalescent individuals numbered four females and six males, two being Hispanic. Post-vaccination samples were procured at a median of roughly 76 days following dose two (range 14 to 241). Findings and limits, study-wide: SARS-CoV-2-reactive clonotype medians increased from roughly 21 to 40, not significantly.

This clonotype was recorded a few times. What it recognizes is unknown. Germline assignment: CDR1 DFQATT and CDR2 SNEGSKA (reference sequence). This CDR3 comprises 18 residues. The V gene end was trimmed by 5 bases and the J gene end by 5 bases; junction bases not matched to a gene: 13. CD4+ T cells that had been cultured provided DNA sequenced with the Oncomine TCR Beta short-read assay. TCRdb itself ran the PCR reads through MiXCR, one entry per CDR3 protein. Of about 7,400 distinct CDR3 sequences listed, around 49% were seen once; the top ten hold approximately 18%. The treatment is: approximately nine-day PBMC culture with coronavirus spike peptide pools or control peptides (ViraFEST assay). Unexposed donor CD4+ T cells predated the COVID-19 pandemic, collected 2011-2018.

The V gene is TRBV20-1, the J gene TRBJ2-3; 16 nucleotides match TRBD2. The origin of this receptor is a human donor in good health. The sample consisted of CD4+ T cells from blood, cultured in vitro. CDR3: CSAGPGLAGGPQVDTQYF. The CDR3 DNA follows: TGCAGTGCTGGCCCGGGACTAGCGGGAGGGCCCCAAGTAGATACGCAGTATTTT.